In this sample, the clone carrying this T cell receptor beta chain turned up once. Per the original methods: Researchers report that nucleated cell counts were estimated from reference gene primer amplification. Some clones are missing from TCRdb's copy, which holds only in-frame ones; the method was immunoSEQ multiplex PCR. From that table come the V and J calls and clone size; the DNA was used to work out D and trimming. The sample shows some 530,000 clones, roughly 85% of them seen only once. These data come from a study of blood T cell repertoires in COVID-19. Study details: The samples span acute and convalescent COVID-19 from the United States, Italy and Spain. PBMCs, B-cell-depleted T cells, or T cells were the source of the cDNA or gDNA that made up the material.

Germline V gives CDR1 SGDLS, CDR2 YYNGEE. Trimming removed 0 bases from V and 4 bases from J, with 13 bases in between. The CDR3 consists of 15 residues. The TCR comes from a human donor in a cohort sampled during active COVID-19. Sequencing was done on a sample of peripheral blood. V is TRBV9 and J is TRBJ1-1; perhaps TRBD1 as D (6 bases). The CDR3 loop reads CASSVGDILFTEAFF. The CDR3 DNA is TGTGCCAGCAGCGTAGGGGACATTCTCTTCACTGAAGCTTTCTTT. Full variable domain (rest looked up from reference TRBV9 and TRBJ1-1): DSGVTQTPKHLITATGQRVTLRCSPRSGDLSVYWYQQSLDQGLQFLIQYYNGEERAKGNILERFSAQQFPDLHSELNLSSLELGDSALYFCASSVGDILFTEAFFGQGTRLTVV.